Listed below are T cell receptor beta chains from one sample, sequenced in a study of cytomegalovirus exposure and HLA in healthy donors. Sequencing used immunoSEQ multiplex PCR; TCRdb keeps in-frame clones, though not all of them. The sample records roughly 350,000 clones, roughly 89% being singletons. The sequenced material came from PBMCs. The receptor set was obtained from a woman between 18 and 29 years old in good health and CMV-seronegative. Both conserved end residues are part of each CDR3. D genes are given only for firm matches. Only some rows state a clone size, as once, few, many or a class for expanded clones.

j_call d_call cdr3_length v_call clone_size cdr3_nt cdr3_aa
TRBJ1-5 TRBD1 14 TRBV4-1 few TGCGCCAGCAGCCCCGGACAGGGAGGTCAGCCCCAGCATTTT CASSPGQGGQPQHF
TRBJ2-1 TRBD2 15 TRBV11-1 - TGTGCCAGCAGCGCCGGACTAGCGGGAGGTAATGAGCAGTTCTTC CASSAGLAGGNEQFF
TRBJ2-7 - 14 TRBV4-1 - TGCGCCAGCAGCCAACCCAGTGACGGGTCTGAGCAGTACTTC CASSQPSDGSEQYF
TRBJ2-7 TRBD1 13 TRBV27 many TGTGCCAGCAACAGGGGGCCGGCGGGGGAGCAGTACTTC CASNRGPAGEQYF
TRBJ1-1 TRBD1 20 TRBV4-1 - TGCGCCAGCAGCCAAGTGGGCTACCGGACAGGGAAGGTTTGGAACACTGAAGCTTTCTTT CASSQVGYRTGKVWNTEAFF
TRBJ2-7 - 15 TRBV27 - TGTGCCAGCAGCCAAAACCCCGTCACAGTCTACGAGCAGTACTTC CASSQNPVTVYEQYF
TRBJ2-2 TRBD2 17 TRBV9 - TGTGCCAGCAGCGTAGAAACTAGCGGGAGGGTCGCCGGGGAGCTGTTTTTT CASSVETSGRVAGELFF
TRBJ1-2 - 13 TRBV28 - TGTGCCATTTCCCGCCCCGTGAGGAATGGCTACACCTTC CAISRPVRNGYTF
TRBJ2-6 TRBD1 16 TRBV19 - TGTGCCAGTAGACAACAGGGGGCGCAGGGGGCCAACGTCCTGACTTTC CASRQQGAQGANVLTF
TRBJ2-6 TRBD1 16 TRBV28 - TGTGCCAGCACCCAAGGGACAGCCTCTGGGGCCAACGTCCTGACTTTC CASTQGTASGANVLTF
TRBJ1-1 TRBD1 15 TRBV4-1 - TGCGCCAGCAGCCATCCCGGGACAGGAGGTACTGAAGCTTTCTTT CASSHPGTGGTEAFF
TRBJ2-7 TRBD2 14 TRBV16 - TGTGCCAGCAGCCAAGCAGCGGGGGGCTACGAGCAGTACTTC CASSQAAGGYEQYF
TRBJ1-5 - 14 TRBV7-9 - TGTGCCAGCAGCGGAGGGGTGGGCAATCAGCCCCAGCATTTT CASSGGVGNQPQHF
TRBJ2-7 - 11 TRBV10-1 - TGCGCCAGCAGTCAGGACTGTCGGGAGTACTTC CASSQDCREYF
TRBJ2-5 TRBD2 14 TRBV13 - TGTGCCAGCCGGAGCGGGAGCGGGGCGGAGACCCAGTACTTC CASRSGSGAETQYF
TRBJ2-1 TRBD2 16 TRBV4-1 - TGCGCCAGCAGCCAGATGACTAGCGGGAGGGCCAATGAGCAGTTCTTC CASSQMTSGRANEQFF
TRBJ2-7 TRBD2 15 TRBV6-5 - TGTGCCAGCAGTTACTCGGGAGGGGAGGCCTACGAGCAGTACTTC CASSYSGGEAYEQYF
TRBJ2-1 TRBD2 17 TRBV7-2 - TGTGCCAGCAGCTTACACGGGGGGGGACTCCCCGACAATGAGCAGTTCTTC CASSLHGGGLPDNEQFF
TRBJ2-1 TRBD1 13 TRBV29-1 - TGCAGCGCCGGACAGGACTCCTACAATGAGCAGTTCTTC CSAGQDSYNEQFF
TRBJ2-7 - 16 TRBV7-2 - TGTGCCAGCAGCCCCATGAGTGGCGGAGCATCCTACGAGCAGTACTTC CASSPMSGGASYEQYF
TRBJ2-2 TRBD1 15 TRBV5-1 - TGCGCCAGCAGCATTACAGGGGACAACACCGGGGAGCTGTTTTTT CASSITGDNTGELFF
TRBJ2-3 - 15 TRBV9 - TGTGCCAGCAGCGTTAGGGACTTTGTTTCAGATACGCAGTATTTT CASSVRDFVSDTQYF
TRBJ1-5 - 14 TRBV13 - TGTGCCAGCAGCCTGGGGGGGTATTCTCAGCCCCAGCATTTT CASSLGGYSQPQHF
TRBJ2-3 TRBD2 18 TRBV5-1 - TGCGCCAGCAGCTTGGAAAGGACTAGCGGGCATAGCACAGATACGCAGTATTTT CASSLERTSGHSTDTQYF
TRBJ2-1 TRBD2 16 TRBV6-5 - TGTGCCAGCAGTTACTCGATTAGCGGGAGCTCCAATGAGCAGTTCTTC CASSYSISGSSNEQFF
TRBJ2-1 TRBD1 14 TRBV14 - TGTGCCAGCAGCCTCTGGCAGGGGGCCTATGAGCAGTTCTTC CASSLWQGAYEQFF
TRBJ2-5 - 12 TRBV5-1 - TGCGCCAGCCGGGTAGGCGAAGAGACCCAGTACTTC CASRVGEETQYF
TRBJ2-1 TRBD2 15 TRBV7-2 - TGTGCCAGCAGCGAATGGGCTAGCGGGAACAATGAGCAGTTCTTC CASSEWASGNNEQFF
TRBJ2-7 TRBD2 15 TRBV7-8 - TGTGCCAGCAGCTCACTAGCGGGCCCCTCCTACGAGCAGTACTTC CASSSLAGPSYEQYF
TRBJ2-1 TRBD2 15 TRBV2 - TGTGCCAGCAACCTAAGGACTAGCGTTCACAATGAGCAGTTCTTC CASNLRTSVHNEQFF
TRBJ2-3 - 14 TRBV7-2 - TGTGCCAGCAGCCACTACCTCGACACAGATACGCAGTATTTT CASSHYLDTDTQYF
TRBJ2-7 TRBD1 15 TRBV18 - TGTGCCAGCTCACAAACGGGACAGCTAGAATACGAGCAGTACTTC CASSQTGQLEYEQYF
TRBJ1-1 - 14 TRBV4-2 once TGTGCCAGCAGCCAAGTTGTTCAGGGCACTGAAGCTTTCTTT CASSQVVQGTEAFF
TRBJ2-7 TRBD1 15 TRBV5-1 - TGCGCCAGCAGCTTAGGGGGACAGTACTCCTACGAGCAGTACTTC CASSLGGQYSYEQYF
TRBJ2-7 - 15 TRBV15 - TGTGCCACCAGCAGGGAGGGTGGGTTAGGGTACGAGCAGTACTTC CATSREGGLGYEQYF
TRBJ2-2 TRBD1 16 TRBV7-3 - TGTGCCAGCAGCTCCTACGGGACAGCGAACACCGGGGAGCTGTTTTTT CASSSYGTANTGELFF
TRBJ1-5 - 13 TRBV4-3 once TGCGCCAGCAGCCAATGGGGGCTATGGCCCCAGCATTTT CASSQWGLWPQHF
TRBJ2-5 TRBD1 15 TRBV7-3 - TGTGCCAGCAGCTCACAGGGGGCGGTGGGAGAGACCCAGTACTTC CASSSQGAVGETQYF
TRBJ2-5 - 13 TRBV29-1 once TGCAGCGTTTTACCGAGACTACAAGAGACCCAGTACTTC CSVLPRLQETQYF
TRBJ2-7 TRBD1 11 TRBV20-1 once TGCAGTGCTCCACAGGGGTACGAGCAGTACTTC CSAPQGYEQYF
TRBJ2-7 TRBD2 12 TRBV6-6 once TGTGCCAGCGCGGCGGGAGCTCGAGAGCAGTACTTC CASAAGAREQYF
TRBJ2-2 TRBD2 16 TRBV5-1 - TGCGCCAGCAGCTTGGCTGCTAGCGGGAACACCGGGGAGCTGTTTTTT CASSLAASGNTGELFF
TRBJ2-1 TRBD2 16 TRBV6-5 - TGTGCCAGCAGTTACTCGGGGACTAGCGGCTACAATGAGCAGTTCTTC CASSYSGTSGYNEQFF
TRBJ2-3 TRBD2 19 TRBV10-3 - TGTGCCATCAGTGAGTCGATAGGAACTAGCGGAGCTAGCACAGATACGCAGTATTTT CAISESIGTSGASTDTQYF
TRBJ2-1 TRBD1 15 TRBV7-9 - TGTGCCAGCAGAGGGTGGGGACAGGGGATGAATGAGCAGTTCTTC CASRGWGQGMNEQFF
TRBJ1-1 TRBD1 13 TRBV19 - TGTGCCAGTAGGGACAGGGGGAACACTGAAGCTTTCTTT CASRDRGNTEAFF
TRBJ2-5 - 13 TRBV28 - TGTGCCAGCAGTCGAGGGGGAAGAGAGACCCAGTACTTC CASSRGGRETQYF
TRBJ2-1 - 17 TRBV4-2 once TGTGCCAGCAGCCAATACGGAGGAGGCCCCTCGGACAATGAGCAGTTCTTC CASSQYGGGPSDNEQFF
TRBJ2-7 - 12 TRBV7-2 - TGTGCCAGCAGCACCGGACTGAGGGAGCAGTACTTC CASSTGLREQYF
TRBJ2-7 TRBD2 13 TRBV6-1 - TGTGCCAGCGGGACTAGCGGTTCCTACGAGCAGTACTTC CASGTSGSYEQYF
TRBJ2-6 TRBD2 17 TRBV7-2 - TGTGCCAGCAGCTTTACGGTAGCGGGAAGTGGGGCCAACGTCCTGACTTTC CASSFTVAGSGANVLTF
TRBJ2-1 TRBD2 15 TRBV27 - TGTGCCAGCAGTCCCCAGCGGGAAACTTACAATGAGCAGTTCTTC CASSPQRETYNEQFF
TRBJ2-5 TRBD2 16 TRBV5-1 - TGCGCCAGCAGCTTGTACCAAGCGGGGACGGGGGAGACCCAGTACTTC CASSLYQAGTGETQYF
TRBJ2-7 - 13 TRBV2 - TGTGCCAGCAATGGGCAGGGTGAGGACGAGCAGTACTTC CASNGQGEDEQYF
TRBJ2-7 TRBD2 16 TRBV5-1 - TGCGCCAGCAGCCCCACCCTAGCGGGAGCGGTCGGCGAGCAGTACTTC CASSPTLAGAVGEQYF
TRBJ2-7 - 15 TRBV28 - TGTGCCAGCAGCTCCGGACAGCCACTAATGTACGAGCAGTACTTC CASSSGQPLMYEQYF
TRBJ2-2 TRBD2 15 TRBV7-2 - TGTGCCAGCAGCTGGACTAGCGGCAACACCGGGGAGCTGTTTTTT CASSWTSGNTGELFF